These 8 T cell receptor beta chains were all obtained from the same sample, sequenced in a study of CD8+ T cells in alopecia areata. RNA was extracted and reverse transcribed into cDNA as the sequencing template. Sequenced by immunoSEQ multiplex PCR; TCRdb stores in-frame clones only, minus some. The data show more than 100,000 clones, approximately 52% seen once. The material sequenced was CD4+ T cells sorted from blood. The receptors were sampled from a human donor in good health.

In this sample, this clone turned up a few times. The V and J genes are TRBV29-1 and TRBJ2-5; D is unresolved. V lost 7 bases, J lost 1 base, and 13 bases lay in between. The germline V gene encodes CDR1 SQVTM and CDR2 ANQGSEA. CDR3 length: 13 amino acids. The CDR3, as DNA: TGCAGCGCGAGCACTCTTCTCCAAGAGACCCAGTACTTC. This codes for CSASTLLQETQYF. Complete variable domain (other parts from reference TRBV29-1 and TRBJ2-5): SAVISQKPSRDICQRGTSLTIQCQVDSQVTMMFWYRQQPGQSLTLIATANQGSEATYESGFVIDKFPISRPNLTFSTLTVSNMSPEDSSIYLCSASTLLQETQYFGPGTRLLVL.

The J gene is TRBJ1-6, the V gene TRBV6-5; D is unclear. The germline V gene has CDR1 MNHEY and CDR2 SVGAGI. CDR3 length: 14 residues. V dropped 2 bases and J dropped 5 bases, with 7 bases sitting between them. CDR3 region: CASSYGPDNSPLHF. In nucleotides, the CDR3 is TGTGCCAGCAGTTACGGGCCCGATAATTCACCCCTCCACTTT.

A single count supports this clone. The rearrangement uses TRBV28 and TRBJ1-2, with 7 bases fitting TRBD1. Trimming removed 1 base from V and 2 bases from J; junction bases left unmatched: 4. CDR3 length: 15 residues. CDR1 and CDR2 from the germline V gene are MDHEN and SYDVKM. The CDR3 DNA reads as TGTGCCAGCAGTTTATTAGACAGGGTGAACTATGGCTACACCTTC. As protein: CASSLLDRVNYGYTF.

The gene calls are TRBV2 and TRBJ1-6, with a tentative D call TRBD1 (5 bases). V was clipped by 5 bases and J by 7 bases, with 12 bases between them. The CDR3 consists of 14 residues. Per the germline V gene, CDR1 is SNHLY and CDR2 is FYNNEI. CDR3 loop: CASSPTQVNSPLHF. The DNA for the CDR3 is TGTGCCAGCAGTCCTACACAGGTGAATTCACCCCTCCACTTT.

V and J are TRBV4-2 and TRBJ2-1; no clear D. The V and J ends lost 1 base and 8 bases respectively, with 9 bases between them. This CDR3 is built from 13 residues. The germline V gene has CDR1 LGHNA and CDR2 YNFKEQ. CDR3 region: CASSQVGGDEQFF. The CDR3 DNA sequence: TGTGCCAGCAGCCAAGTAGGCGGCGATGAGCAGTTCTTC.

The rearrangement uses TRBV18 and TRBJ2-7; possibly TRBD2 for D (5 bases). Germline CDR1 and CDR2: KGHSH and LQKENI. The CDR3 has 13 amino acids. Trimming removed 2 bases from V and 2 bases from J, with 7 bases in between. CDR3 sequence: CASSPWTAYEQYF. The CDR3 DNA reads TGTGCCAGCTCACCATGGACTGCCTACGAGCAGTACTTC.

The chain couples TRBV5-6 to TRBJ2-6; D unclear. Germline CDR1 is SGHDT and CDR2 is YYEEEE. The CDR3 is 15 amino acids. Trimming cost V 4 bases and J 0 bases, with 8 bases left between them. CDR3 amino acids: CASSTRHSGANVLTF. In nucleotides, the CDR3 is TGTGCCAGCAGCACCCGACACTCTGGGGCCAACGTCCTGACTTTC.

In DNA, the CDR3 is TGTGCCAGCAGCTTAGAGGGACTTAGCAATCAGCCCCAGCATTTT. Translating it yields CASSLEGLSNQPQHF. The chain couples TRBV7-9 to TRBJ1-5; D may be TRBD1 (5 bases). Germline loops: CDR1 SEHNR, CDR2 FQNEAQ (reference sequence). This CDR3 is 15 amino acids long. V shed 1 base and J shed 0 bases, with 7 bases lying between them.